This is a list of T cell receptor beta chains from one sample in a study of beta chain features in type 1 diabetes. Some clones are missing from TCRdb's copy, which holds only in-frame ones; the method was immunoSEQ multiplex PCR. Of tens of thousands of clones listed, about 66% are singletons. The sample taken for sequencing was Tregs from blood. Source of these receptors: a man under 40 with type 1 diabetes. Some clones in this sample may be carry-over from other donors' samples. Each CDR3 is given with its conserved first and last residue.

J gene: TRBJ2-5; V gene: TRBV2; CDR3 protein: CANRGFETQYF
J gene: TRBJ2-3; V gene: TRBV15; CDR3 protein: CATSRDLQETDTQYF
J gene: TRBJ1-5; V gene: TRBV19; CDR3 protein: CASSILIDSGNQPQHF
J gene: TRBJ1-5; V gene: TRBV18; CDR3 protein: CASSPQGDWNQPQHF
J gene: TRBJ2-1; V gene: TRBV9; CDR3 protein: CASSVAQDNEQFF
J gene: TRBJ2-7; V gene: TRBV11-1; CDR3 protein: CASSYWSSYEQYF
J gene: TRBJ1-4; V gene: TRBV11-2; CDR3 protein: CASSLGTGGRGGEKLFF
J gene: TRBJ1-5; V gene: TRBV19; CDR3 protein: CASSIDRDQPQHF
J gene: TRBJ1-1; V gene: TRBV18; CDR3 protein: CASSPWTGGGGSEAFF
J gene: TRBJ2-3; V gene: TRBV11-2; CDR3 protein: CASSLAGPTDTQYF
J gene: TRBJ2-1; V gene: TRBV5-1; CDR3 protein: CASRGGGAGNEQFF
J gene: TRBJ1-1; V gene: TRBV6-1; CDR3 protein: CASSRQGGTEAFF
J gene: TRBJ2-7; V gene: TRBV19; CDR3 protein: CASSPQRGSYEQYF
J gene: TRBJ1-1; V gene: TRBV14; CDR3 protein: CASSPQGMNTEAFF
J gene: TRBJ1-6; V gene: TRBV2; CDR3 protein: CASTKQGANSPLHF
J gene: TRBJ2-2; V gene: TRBV7-2; CDR3 protein: CASSLRAGELFF
J gene: TRBJ2-2; V gene: TRBV6-5; CDR3 protein: CASSYEAKGTGELFF
J gene: TRBJ2-6; V gene: TRBV9; CDR3 protein: CASRKSGSGANVLTF
J gene: TRBJ1-2; V gene: TRBV23-1; CDR3 protein: CASRNLGQGWIRTNYGYTF
J gene: TRBJ2-7; V gene: TRBV1; CDR3 protein: CTSQGQGGPEQYF
J gene: TRBJ2-5; V gene: TRBV29-1; CDR3 protein: CSVDRSRQETQYF
J gene: TRBJ2-2; V gene: TRBV29-1; CDR3 protein: CSVSRTGGASGELFF
J gene: TRBJ2-3; V gene: TRBV5-1; CDR3 protein: CASSPGLTSNTQYF
J gene: -; V gene: TRBV7-2; CDR3 protein: CASSPGLSSYEQYF
J gene: TRBJ1-1; V gene: TRBV7-9; CDR3 protein: CASSPQGGGRNTEAFF
J gene: TRBJ2-6; V gene: TRBV30; CDR3 protein: CASKAGYRSGANVLTF
J gene: TRBJ2-2; V gene: TRBV5-5; CDR3 protein: CASSRIETGELFF
J gene: TRBJ2-2; V gene: TRBV5-1; CDR3 protein: CASSSRTSTNTGELFF
J gene: TRBJ2-7; V gene: TRBV5-1; CDR3 protein: CASSLGRMGEQYF
J gene: TRBJ1-6; V gene: TRBV5-1; CDR3 protein: CASSLGTENSPLHF
J gene: TRBJ2-5; V gene: TRBV5-4; CDR3 protein: CASSLGSIQETQYF
J gene: TRBJ2-7; V gene: TRBV18; CDR3 protein: CASSRGGYEQYF
J gene: TRBJ1-1; V gene: TRBV6-5; CDR3 protein: CASSYSRDTTEAFF
J gene: TRBJ2-1; V gene: TRBV5-6; CDR3 protein: CASRRTGPRYNEQFF
J gene: TRBJ1-2; V gene: TRBV7-2; CDR3 protein: CASSLSPGGHIF
J gene: TRBJ2-7; V gene: TRBV30; CDR3 protein: CAWSAQGREQYF
J gene: TRBJ2-5; V gene: TRBV15; CDR3 protein: CATSKGLAKETQYF
J gene: TRBJ2-3; V gene: TRBV29-1; CDR3 protein: CSLGLVGTDTQYF
J gene: TRBJ2-7; V gene: TRBV14; CDR3 protein: CASSPRTGGGEQYF
J gene: TRBJ1-1; V gene: TRBV19; CDR3 protein: CASSSLWGGSLNTEAFF
J gene: TRBJ1-2; V gene: TRBV15; CDR3 protein: CATGGLNYGYTF